Listed below are T cell receptor beta chains from one sample, sequenced in a study of blood T cell repertoires in COVID-19. Measured with immunoSEQ multiplex PCR; TCRdb has only the in-frame clones, and not every one. The data hold under 150,000 clones, with around 90% observed a single time. Sequences were obtained from peripheral blood. The receptors stem from a woman aged 50 to 60 with acute or convalescent COVID-19. Each CDR3 is given with its conserved first and last residue. Each record gives: D gene, J gene, V gene, clone size, CDR3 DNA, CDR3 protein. D genes are given only for firm matches. The size of a clone is reported for some rows only, either as once, few or many, or as a class for expanded clones.

d_call: NA; j_call: TRBJ2-1; v_call: TRBV28; clone_size: NA; cdr3_nt: TGTGCCAGCAGTGCGCCCCCCGCTCGGTCGTACAATGAGCAGTTCTTC; cdr3_aa: CASSAPPARSYNEQFF
d_call: NA; j_call: TRBJ2-7; v_call: TRBV2; clone_size: NA; cdr3_nt: TGTGCCAGCAGTTCGAGGTACGAGCAGTACTTC; cdr3_aa: CASSSRYEQYF
d_call: TRBD1; j_call: TRBJ1-4; v_call: TRBV4-1; clone_size: NA; cdr3_nt: TGCGCCAGCAGCCCGACAGGGGCTATACGTGAAAAACTGTTTTTT; cdr3_aa: CASSPTGAIREKLFF
d_call: TRBD1; j_call: TRBJ2-5; v_call: TRBV24-1; clone_size: NA; cdr3_nt: TGTGCCACCAGTGATTCAGTTGCCCCGACAGGGATCGAGACCCAGTACTTC; cdr3_aa: CATSDSVAPTGIETQYF
d_call: NA; j_call: TRBJ2-1; v_call: TRBV11-2; clone_size: NA; cdr3_nt: TGTGCCAGCACCGCGGGCTCCTACAATGAGCAGTTCTTC; cdr3_aa: CASTAGSYNEQFF
d_call: NA; j_call: TRBJ1-4; v_call: TRBV5-1; clone_size: NA; cdr3_nt: TGCGCCAGCAGCTTACAGGGTGGTGAAAAACTGTTTTTT; cdr3_aa: CASSLQGGEKLFF
d_call: TRBD1; j_call: TRBJ2-7; v_call: TRBV7-9; clone_size: NA; cdr3_nt: TGTGCCAGCAGCGCGGGACAGGGTTTAGGCGAGCAGTACTTC; cdr3_aa: CASSAGQGLGEQYF
d_call: TRBD1; j_call: TRBJ2-2; v_call: TRBV7-3; clone_size: few; cdr3_nt: TGTGCCAGCAGCCAGGGACAGGGGCGGGCCGGGGAGCTGTTTTTT; cdr3_aa: CASSQGQGRAGELFF
d_call: NA; j_call: TRBJ2-1; v_call: TRBV27; clone_size: NA; cdr3_nt: TGTGCCAGCAGTTGGTCGGGACTTGAGCAGTTCTTC; cdr3_aa: CASSWSGLEQFF
d_call: TRBD2; j_call: TRBJ2-3; v_call: TRBV7-3; clone_size: NA; cdr3_nt: TGTGCCAGCAGCCCGGGACTACTAATGACAGATACGCAGTATTTT; cdr3_aa: CASSPGLLMTDTQYF
d_call: NA; j_call: TRBJ1-2; v_call: TRBV3-1/TRBV3-2; clone_size: once; cdr3_nt: TGTGCCAGCAGCCAACAGGGATTTTACTATGGCTACACCTTC; cdr3_aa: CASSQQGFYYGYTF
d_call: TRBD1; j_call: TRBJ1-2; v_call: TRBV6-5; clone_size: NA; cdr3_nt: TGTGCCAGCAGTTTATGGACAGGGTTTGGTGGCTACACCTTC; cdr3_aa: CASSLWTGFGGYTF
d_call: TRBD1; j_call: TRBJ1-5; v_call: TRBV7-8; clone_size: NA; cdr3_nt: TGTGCCAGCGGAGGACAGGATAGCAATCAGCCCCAGCATTTT; cdr3_aa: CASGGQDSNQPQHF
d_call: TRBD1; j_call: TRBJ1-4; v_call: TRBV10-3; clone_size: once; cdr3_nt: TGTGCCATCAGTGACGGACAGGGGGCTGATGAAAAACTGTTTTTT; cdr3_aa: CAISDGQGADEKLFF
d_call: TRBD1; j_call: TRBJ2-7; v_call: TRBV19; clone_size: NA; cdr3_nt: TGTGCCAGTAGTATAGATGGGGGACAGGGAAGGGAGCAGTACTTC; cdr3_aa: CASSIDGGQGREQYF
d_call: TRBD2; j_call: TRBJ2-5; v_call: TRBV28; clone_size: NA; cdr3_nt: TGTGCCAGCAGCCCGACTAGCGGGGGCGCTGAATTCCAAGAGACCCAGTACTTC; cdr3_aa: CASSPTSGGAEFQETQYF
d_call: NA; j_call: TRBJ2-7; v_call: TRBV7-8; clone_size: NA; cdr3_nt: TGTGCCAGCAGCCAGCTTAGAAGTAACTACGAGCAGTACTTC; cdr3_aa: CASSQLRSNYEQYF
d_call: NA; j_call: TRBJ2-5; v_call: TRBV7-2; clone_size: once; cdr3_nt: TGTGCCAGCAGCCCCAGGGCGAAGGAGACCCAGTACTTC; cdr3_aa: CASSPRAKETQYF
d_call: NA; j_call: TRBJ1-4; v_call: TRBV9; clone_size: once; cdr3_nt: TGTGCCAGCAGCCTTCGACCCGAGGATGGAAAACTGTTTTTT; cdr3_aa: CASSLRPEDGKLFF
d_call: TRBD2; j_call: TRBJ2-7; v_call: TRBV14; clone_size: NA; cdr3_nt: TGTGCCAGCAGCCACCACACCGGGACTAGCGGGAGGAACTACGAGCAGTACTTC; cdr3_aa: CASSHHTGTSGRNYEQYF
d_call: TRBD2; j_call: TRBJ2-5; v_call: TRBV11-1; clone_size: NA; cdr3_nt: TGTGCCAGCAGCTTAGGCTCTCGCGGGGGGCAAGAGACCCAGTACTTC; cdr3_aa: CASSLGSRGGQETQYF
d_call: TRBD2; j_call: TRBJ2-1; v_call: TRBV19; clone_size: NA; cdr3_nt: TGTGCCAGTACCCCGACTAGCGGGAGTTATAATGAGCAGTTCTTC; cdr3_aa: CASTPTSGSYNEQFF
d_call: NA; j_call: TRBJ2-5; v_call: TRBV5-4; clone_size: NA; cdr3_nt: TGTGCCAGCAGGGGGCGCACAAACGGTGTAGAGACCCAGTACTTC; cdr3_aa: CASRGRTNGVETQYF
d_call: NA; j_call: TRBJ2-3; v_call: TRBV19; clone_size: NA; cdr3_nt: TGTGCCAGTAGTATCGGACAGCTCCTCACAGATACGCAGTATTTT; cdr3_aa: CASSIGQLLTDTQYF
d_call: NA; j_call: TRBJ1-2; v_call: TRBV18; clone_size: NA; cdr3_nt: TGTGCCAGCTCACCCTTGGCAGTAAACTATGGCTACACCTTC; cdr3_aa: CASSPLAVNYGYTF
d_call: NA; j_call: TRBJ2-5; v_call: TRBV10-3; clone_size: once; cdr3_nt: TGTGCCATCTCCGAGCGGGCCACACGGGAGACCCAGTACTTC; cdr3_aa: CAISERATRETQYF
d_call: TRBD2; j_call: TRBJ2-1; v_call: TRBV7-2; clone_size: NA; cdr3_nt: TGTGCCAGCAGCTTGGGCGGGGGTTCTTACAATGAGCAGTTCTTC; cdr3_aa: CASSLGGGSYNEQFF
d_call: TRBD1; j_call: TRBJ1-1; v_call: TRBV3-1/TRBV3-2; clone_size: NA; cdr3_nt: TGTGCCAGCAGCCAATCCGACAGGGGGGACACTGAAGCTTTCTTT; cdr3_aa: CASSQSDRGDTEAFF
d_call: TRBD1; j_call: TRBJ1-1; v_call: TRBV7-8; clone_size: once; cdr3_nt: TGTGCCAGCAGCTTGGCAACCGGGACAGGGATTGAAGCTTTCTTT; cdr3_aa: CASSLATGTGIEAFF
d_call: NA; j_call: TRBJ1-1; v_call: TRBV3-1/TRBV3-2; clone_size: NA; cdr3_nt: TGTGCCAGCAGCTCCCGACAGGACACTGAAGCTTTCTTT; cdr3_aa: CASSSRQDTEAFF
d_call: NA; j_call: TRBJ1-4; v_call: TRBV11-2; clone_size: NA; cdr3_nt: TGTGCCAGCAGCCGCCACAATTATAAGGAGTTGGAAAAACTGTTTTTT; cdr3_aa: CASSRHNYKELEKLFF
d_call: NA; j_call: TRBJ2-3; v_call: TRBV7-3; clone_size: NA; cdr3_nt: TGTGCCAGCAGCTCAACGGGAGCTACGCAGTATTTT; cdr3_aa: CASSSTGATQYF
d_call: TRBD1; j_call: TRBJ1-1; v_call: TRBV24-1; clone_size: once; cdr3_nt: TGTGCCACCAGTGATGGGGGACAGGGAGAAACTGAAGCTTTCTTT; cdr3_aa: CATSDGGQGETEAFF
d_call: NA; j_call: TRBJ1-5; v_call: TRBV30; clone_size: NA; cdr3_nt: TGTGCCTGGAGTGTACGGAGAGCCGATCAGCCCCAGCATTTT; cdr3_aa: CAWSVRRADQPQHF
d_call: NA; j_call: TRBJ1-1; v_call: TRBV5-6; clone_size: NA; cdr3_nt: TGTGCCAGCAGCTTCGGTGGGCGGAACACTGAAGCTTTCTTT; cdr3_aa: CASSFGGRNTEAFF
d_call: NA; j_call: TRBJ1-3; v_call: TRBV28; clone_size: NA; cdr3_nt: TGTGCCAGCAGGTGGGAAGGGGCCGACTCTGGAAACACCATATATTTT; cdr3_aa: CASRWEGADSGNTIYF
d_call: NA; j_call: TRBJ1-1; v_call: TRBV2; clone_size: NA; cdr3_nt: TGTGCCAGCGTTAGGACAGACCTGAACACTGAAGCTTTCTTT; cdr3_aa: CASVRTDLNTEAFF
d_call: TRBD1; j_call: TRBJ1-2; v_call: TRBV3-1/TRBV3-2; clone_size: NA; cdr3_nt: TGTGCCAGCAGTCCGACAGGGGGAAAGGGTGGCTACACCTTC; cdr3_aa: CASSPTGGKGGYTF
d_call: NA; j_call: TRBJ1-6; v_call: TRBV13; clone_size: NA; cdr3_nt: TGTGCCAGCAGCTCGTCGGGGTCCCCCAATTCACCCCTCCACTTT; cdr3_aa: CASSSSGSPNSPLHF
d_call: TRBD1; j_call: TRBJ2-5; v_call: TRBV11-2; clone_size: NA; cdr3_nt: TGTGCCAGCAGCTTCCAAGACAGGGCGTACCAAGAGACCCAGTACTTC; cdr3_aa: CASSFQDRAYQETQYF
d_call: NA; j_call: TRBJ2-5; v_call: TRBV11-1; clone_size: NA; cdr3_nt: TGTGCCAGCAGCTTAATGGGGGCACCGGAAGAGACCCAGTACTTC; cdr3_aa: CASSLMGAPEETQYF
d_call: NA; j_call: TRBJ1-1; v_call: TRBV28; clone_size: NA; cdr3_nt: TGTGCCAGCAGTTTATGGGGGGGAAGAGGGAACACTGAAGCTTTCTTT; cdr3_aa: CASSLWGGRGNTEAFF
d_call: NA; j_call: TRBJ1-1; v_call: TRBV4-3; clone_size: NA; cdr3_nt: TGCGCCAGCAGCCAAGACGAGGGAGGTTTCGGCACTGAAGCTTTCTTT; cdr3_aa: CASSQDEGGFGTEAFF
d_call: TRBD1; j_call: TRBJ2-2; v_call: TRBV27; clone_size: NA; cdr3_nt: TGTGCCAGCAGGACAGGGGGGGCCGGGGAGCTGTTTTTT; cdr3_aa: CASRTGGAGELFF
d_call: NA; j_call: TRBJ2-2; v_call: TRBV5-4; clone_size: NA; cdr3_nt: TGTGCCACCCGCCGGGCGGGATGGGGCACCGGGGAGCTGTTTTTT; cdr3_aa: CATRRAGWGTGELFF
d_call: NA; j_call: TRBJ1-1; v_call: TRBV11-2; clone_size: NA; cdr3_nt: TGTGCCAGCAGTAAAACAGGGTTAACTGAAGCTTTCTTT; cdr3_aa: CASSKTGLTEAFF
d_call: NA; j_call: TRBJ2-3; v_call: TRBV5-1; clone_size: NA; cdr3_nt: TGCGCCAGCAGCTTGGACGGGGCCGGGGGAGATACGCAGTATTTT; cdr3_aa: CASSLDGAGGDTQYF
d_call: NA; j_call: TRBJ1-1; v_call: TRBV30; clone_size: once; cdr3_nt: TGTGCCTGGAGTGTGCGGGGTGACACTGAAGCTTTCTTT; cdr3_aa: CAWSVRGDTEAFF
d_call: NA; j_call: TRBJ1-2; v_call: TRBV9; clone_size: NA; cdr3_nt: TGTGCCAGCAGCGTAGAGGCAGGGCGCCATGGCTACACCTTC; cdr3_aa: CASSVEAGRHGYTF
d_call: NA; j_call: TRBJ2-3; v_call: TRBV6-2/TRBV6-3; clone_size: NA; cdr3_nt: TGTGCCAGCAGCCCCAGGGGACGCACAGATACGCAGTATTTT; cdr3_aa: CASSPRGRTDTQYF
d_call: NA; j_call: TRBJ1-3; v_call: TRBV3-1/TRBV3-2; clone_size: NA; cdr3_nt: TGTGCCAGCAGCCTTTTAGAACGTAGCACCATATATTTT; cdr3_aa: CASSLLERSTIYF
d_call: NA; j_call: TRBJ1-2; v_call: TRBV12-3/TRBV12-4; clone_size: NA; cdr3_nt: TGTGCCAGCAGTTTAGCGGGCAGGAATGGCTACACCTTC; cdr3_aa: CASSLAGRNGYTF
d_call: NA; j_call: TRBJ1-4; v_call: TRBV9; clone_size: NA; cdr3_nt: TGTGCCAGCAGCGTAGGCAGGCCTGCAACTAATGAAAAACTGTTTTTT; cdr3_aa: CASSVGRPATNEKLFF
d_call: TRBD1; j_call: TRBJ2-4; v_call: TRBV14; clone_size: NA; cdr3_nt: TGTGCCAGCAGCCGTAGGACAGGGGAAAAAAACATTCAGTACTTC; cdr3_aa: CASSRRTGEKNIQYF
d_call: TRBD2; j_call: TRBJ2-1; v_call: TRBV7-9; clone_size: NA; cdr3_nt: TGTGCCAGCAGCTTAGGGCGCGGGAGCTACAATGAGCAGTTCTTC; cdr3_aa: CASSLGRGSYNEQFF
d_call: NA; j_call: TRBJ1-6; v_call: TRBV20-1; clone_size: NA; cdr3_nt: TGCAGTGCTAGTATACAGCCTAATTCACCCCTCCACTTT; cdr3_aa: CSASIQPNSPLHF
d_call: NA; j_call: TRBJ1-6; v_call: TRBV6-5; clone_size: NA; cdr3_nt: TGTGCCAGCAGTTACGACGGGGGTCAGAATTCACCCCTCCACTTT; cdr3_aa: CASSYDGGQNSPLHF